Described below is a single T cell receptor (beta chain) sequence and its context. A few counts support this clonotype. Its antigen target is currently unknown. One base away there is no much larger clone; base qualities are not given. The CDR3 has 15 amino acids, counting the end cysteine and phenylalanine. The sequence is cut down to CDR3 DNA, 45 bases in frame from base 1. Germline trimming amounts to 4 bases on V and 10 bases on J, with 11 as the count of junction bases outside the gene matches. CDR1 is given as SGDLS and CDR2 as YYNGEE, both from the germline V gene. Library preparation was by 5' RACE. Sequencing took place on an Illumina HiSeq 2500. A second about 7 to 12 cycle PCR used a sample-barcoded 5' primer and a J-beta primer mix. Each TCR beta cDNA molecule received a unique molecular identifier from a template-switch 5' adaptor carrying 12 random nucleotides. Each sample yielded at least 2.5 million CDR3-containing paired-end reads. First-strand cDNA synthesis was performed from all RNA using the Mint cDNA synthesis kit, with priming by a TRBC-specific oligonucleotide. Following uracil-DNA glycosylase treatment, a first 18-cycle PCR with universal primers M1SS and BC2_uni_R was performed on all cDNA. Processing in the source paper ran as follows. For normalization, 1 million high-quality reads, each with a distinct molecular identifier, were randomly selected from each sample. Reads with shared molecular identifiers were discarded instead of being binned into consensus sequences. MiTCR, with a Q25 quality threshold and the strictest error-elimination algorithm, was used for CDR3 identification, clonotype clustering and error correction. A nonparametric unseen species model with Euler transformation was used to estimate lower-bound total TCR beta diversity. In TCRdb, the public reads were trimmed at Q25 with fastp and aligned with MiXCR, with productive beta chains retained. Rows are unified per CDR3 protein, each entry keeping the most common DNA and genes. The V and J calls shown here were made by TCRdb, not taken from the authors' results. This sample is represented by around 1,000,000 distinct CDR3 sequences; roughly two fifths of them were singletons. The ten largest account for 13% of the sample.

The source of the sample is a study of blood T cells in healthy people across ages (dated by TCRdb to about 2015). Describing the broader study: In model experiments, template switching captured roughly one uniquely barcoded TCR beta cDNA molecule for every two T cells. For two donors (one aged 18 to 30 and one aged 80 or older), the study analyzed two additional independent replicas of 1 million unique cDNA reads from the same blood draw. To avoid experimental bias, donors of different ages were randomly spread across the sequencing lanes. The donors were divided into four age groups: young (average around 15 years), middle-aged (about 41), aged (about 56) and long-lived (82). Using deep sequencing normalized with unique cDNA molecular identifiers, the study measured how TCR beta repertoire diversity changes with age. Study-level results and caveats: A strong correlation was found between observed TCR beta diversity and the percentage of naive T cells measured by flow cytometry. Estimates of total diversity based on one million sequenced T cells were considered lower bounds and underestimates. Bulk unsorted PBMC profiling prevented conclusive comparison of naive and antigen-experienced compartments. Compared with the aged group, the long-lived group had more naive CD4+ T cells, fewer expanded clones and increased TCR diversity, suggesting age selection. Observed TCR beta diversity per million T cells fell roughly linearly with age, and a significant reduction was already apparent by age around 40. Because the CMV infection status of the donors was unknown, age-related changes in expanded clonotypes may potentially have been confounded.

The donors were 40 or so Caucasian individuals from Russia, aged roughly 6 to 100 years, who were systemically healthy. Each donor gave 9.5 to 10 milliliters of peripheral blood, drawn into EDTA-treated Vacutainer tubes. PBMCs were isolated by Ficoll-Paque density-gradient centrifugation, with at least 6.5 million obtained per sample. Trizol reagent was used to extract total RNA from PBMCs, with at least 5.5 micrograms per sample. For every donor, flow cytometry on a PBMC aliquot measured the percentage of naive CD45RAhigh/CD27high T cells. This receptor was identified in a man between 18 and 35 years old in good health. Source material: blood. The sequence is built from TRBV9 and TRBJ2-1; 10 bases in between match TRBD2. The base sequence is TGTGCCAGCAGCAAAGCGGGGGGGCGAGGTGGAGAGCAGTTCTTC. It translates to CASSKAGGRGGEQFF.